The 7 T cell receptor beta chains presented below share a single source sample, sequenced in a study of T cell responses to AZD1222 COVID-19 vaccine. Clones were read by immunoSEQ multiplex PCR, and TCRdb kept only the in-frame ones, dropping some. The sample carries tens of thousands of clones, around 82% recorded once. Sequenced material: peripheral blood, taken on day 0 of AZD1222 vaccination. These TCRs come from an adult in good health.

The sample holds a few counts of this clone. The CDR3 region has the DNA TGTGCCAGCAGTGAATCGGGGAATAGTTATGGCTACACCTTC. This codes for CASSESGNSYGYTF. This rearrangement joins TRBV2 to TRBJ1-2; D remains unclear. The CDR3 has 14 amino acids. Germline CDR1 and CDR2: SNHLY and FYNNEI. The ends were cut back, 2 bases at V and 5 bases at J, with 12 bases in the middle.

This clone was detected only a few times. V gene TRBV28 combines with J gene TRBJ1-5; D gene uncertain. This CDR3 has 17 residues. The germline V gene has CDR1 MDHEN and CDR2 SYDVKM. V shed 8 bases and J shed 0 bases, with 20 bases lying between them. The CDR3 loop is CASGPPIPRDSNQPQHF. The CDR3 bases are TGTGCCAGCGGACCCCCTATTCCCCGAGATAGCAATCAGCCCCAGCATTTT.

The chain combines TRBV11-3 with TRBJ1-1, with no clear D. The germline CDR1 and CDR2 sequences are SGHNT and YENEEA. Trimming removed 5 bases at V and 8 bases at J, with 9 bases between. The CDR3 sequence is 11 residues long. The CDR3 sequence is CASSLGLEAFF. For the CDR3, the DNA is TGTGCCAGCAGCCTGGGGTTGGAAGCTTTCTTT.

Only a few counts were recorded for this clone. The J gene is TRBJ1-4, the V gene TRBV3-1 (or the pseudogene TRBV3-2); 11 nucleotides align to TRBD1. The germline CDR1 and CDR2 sequences are LGHDT and YNNKEL (reference sequence). The CDR3 spans 18 residues. V trimming: 4 bases; J trimming: 3 bases; junction bases outside the gene matches: 10. CDR3 nucleotide sequence: TGTGCCAGCAGCCCCGACCGGGACAGGGGGTGGTCTAATGAAAAACTGTTTTTT. This sequence encodes CASSPDRDRGWSNEKLFF.

The rearrangement links TRBV6-2 or TRBV6-3 to TRBJ1-5, with 7 bases fitting TRBD1. V lost 6 bases, J lost 4 bases, and 9 bases stayed unmatched. The CDR3 runs 15 residues. Germline V lookup: CDR1 MNHEY, CDR2 SVGEGT. The CDR3 sequence is CASSGGGRPNQPQHF. The CDR3, as DNA: TGTGCCAGCAGCGGAGGGGGCAGGCCTAATCAGCCCCAGCATTTT.

The CDR3 DNA is TGTGCCAGCTCACGAGACAGGGTGTACACTGAAGCTTTCTTT. Translating gives CASSRDRVYTEAFF. The V and J genes are TRBV18 and TRBJ1-1; TRBD1 matches at 7 bases. This CDR3 region has 14 residues. Trimming removed 4 bases from V and 3 bases from J; junction bases left unmatched: 5. CDR1 is KGHSH and CDR2 is LQKENI in the germline V gene.

The V gene is TRBV19, the J gene TRBJ2-7; D gene ambiguous. Germline lookup yields CDR1 LNHDA and CDR2 SQIVND (reference sequence). Trimming shortened V by 1 base and J by 2 bases, and 9 bases separated the two germline ends. The length of the CDR3 is 14 residues. CDR3 bases: TGTGCCAGTAGTATAGGCGGACGGACCTACGAGCAGTACTTC. This sequence encodes CASSIGGRTYEQYF.